The 27 T cell receptor beta chains listed next were all sequenced from one sample in a study of cytomegalovirus exposure and HLA in healthy donors. PCR employed 60 Vbeta and 13 Jbeta primers. Clones were sequenced by immunoSEQ multiplex PCR, and TCRdb holds only the in-frame ones, with some missing. The data show 120,000 to 150,000 clones, almost 80% seen once. The source material was PBMCs. These receptors all come from a woman aged 40 to 55 in good health and CMV-seropositive.

This chain connects TRBV19 to TRBJ1-5; 9 bases fit TRBD1. CDR3 length equals 16 residues. Germline V gene sequence: CDR1 LNHDA, CDR2 SQIVND (reference sequence). V lost 0 bases to trimming and J lost 7 bases; unmatched junction nucleotides: 7. The CDR3 here is CASSIEGDRVWQPQHF. CDR3 bases: TGTGCCAGTAGTATAGAGGGGGACAGGGTGTGGCAGCCCCAGCATTTT. The variable domain in full, with the rest retrieved from reference TRBV19 and TRBJ1-5, is DGGITQSPKYLFRKEGQNVTLSCEQNLNHDAMYWYRQDPGQGLRLIYYSQIVNDFQKGDIAEGYSVSREKKESFPLTVTSAQKNPTAFYLCASSIEGDRVWQPQHFGDGTRLSIL.

The V gene is TRBV10-3, the J gene TRBJ1-2; D is undetermined. The CDR3 sequence is 11 residues long. Trimming left V 5 bases short and J 7 bases short, with 8 bases between. Per the germline V gene, CDR1 is ENHRY and CDR2 is SYGVKD. CDR3 nucleotides: TGTGCCATCAGTCGGGATTTTGGCTACACCTTC. The encoded protein is CAISRDFGYTF.

The rearrangement links TRBV7-9 to TRBJ1-2, with D possibly matching TRBD1 (5 bases). The germline V gene has CDR1 SEHNR and CDR2 FQNEAQ (reference sequence). The CDR3 extends over 16 amino acids. The V end was cut by 2 bases, the J end by 6 bases, with 19 bases between. CDR3 sequence reads: CASSLSQGLKGDGYTF. The CDR3 DNA reads as TGTGCCAGCAGCTTAAGCCAGGGCTTAAAAGGAGATGGCTACACCTTC.

The chain carries TRBV27 and TRBJ2-1, with D tentatively TRBD2 (5 bases). Per the germline V gene, CDR1 is MNHEY and CDR2 is SMNVEV (reference sequence). The V and J ends lost 0 bases and 0 bases respectively, with 6 bases between them. The CDR3 length is 15 residues. DNA for the CDR3: TGTGCCAGCAGTTTATCAGGGAGCTCCTACAATGAGCAGTTCTTC. Translated: CASSLSGSSYNEQFF.

This chain uses TRBV5-1 with TRBJ2-3; D is perhaps TRBD2 (6 bases). Trimming took 4 bases from V and 5 from J, leaving 14 bases between them. The CDR3 has 14 residues. The germline gives CDR1 SGHRS, CDR2 YFSETQ. CDR3 in DNA: TGCGCCAGCAGCATCGGCCAGGGAGGAGATACGCAGTATTTT. Translated: CASSIGQGGDTQYF.

The rearrangement joins TRBV29-1 to TRBJ1-1; the D gene is possibly TRBD1 (5 bases). V lost 1 base and J 1 base, leaving 16 bases between the germline ends. The length of the CDR3 is 16 residues. CDR1 is SQVTM, CDR2 ANQGSEA, per germline. The DNA of the CDR3 is TGCAGCGTTGAAGGTAGTTATTACAGGCCGAACACTGAAGCTTTCTTT. Amino acids: CSVEGSYYRPNTEAFF.

The V gene is TRBV5-4, the J gene TRBJ1-5, with TRBD1 matching 8 bases. Germline CDR1 reads SGHNT; CDR2 reads YYREEE (reference sequence). J lost 4 bases, V lost 1 base, and 1 base had no gene match. The CDR3 has 14 residues. CDR3 amino acids: CASSLQGANQPQHF. For the CDR3, the DNA is TGTGCCAGCAGCTTGCAGGGGGCGAATCAGCCCCAGCATTTT.

This rearrangement joins TRBV11-2 to TRBJ1-4; 9 nucleotides align to TRBD1. Germline assignment: CDR1 SGHAT and CDR2 FQNNGV. The ends lost 5 bases at V and 5 bases at J; junction bases unmatched: 12. This CDR3 has 17 amino acids. The CDR3 nucleotides are TGTGCCAGCAGCCCTGAACAGGGGGCCATAGGGAATGAAAAACTGTTTTTT. It translates to CASSPEQGAIGNEKLFF.

The V and J genes are TRBV5-4 and TRBJ1-4; D not certain. The V end was cut by 2 bases, the J end by 4 bases, with 9 bases between. Germline assignment: CDR1 SGHNT and CDR2 YYREEE (reference sequence). This CDR3 has 14 amino acids. The DNA of the CDR3 is TGTGCCAGCAGCTTATCCGCGGATAATGAAAAACTGTTTTTT. The encoded protein is CASSLSADNEKLFF.

This clone occurred a few times. V gene TRBV9 combines with J gene TRBJ1-2; 12 bases are shared with TRBD1. There are 16 residues in the CDR3. Trimming removed 0 bases from V and 8 bases from J; junction bases left unmatched: 8. The germline V gene has CDR1 SGDLS and CDR2 YYNGEE. The CDR3 reads CASSVAGTGGAKGYTF. CDR3 bases: TGTGCCAGCAGCGTAGCCGGGACAGGGGGCGCGAAGGGCTACACCTTC. Full variable domain (missing parts from reference TRBV9 and TRBJ1-2): DSGVTQTPKHLITATGQRVTLRCSPRSGDLSVYWYQQSLDQGLQFLIQYYNGEERAKGNILERFSAQQFPDLHSELNLSSLELGDSALYFCASSVAGTGGAKGYTFGSGTRLTVV.

V is TRBV19 and J is TRBJ1-2; 11 bases map to TRBD1. From germline, CDR1 is LNHDA and CDR2 SQIVND (reference sequence). Unmatched junction bases numbered 5, after V lost 10 bases and J lost 4 bases. CDR3 length: 13 residues. The CDR3 protein is CATGTGGVYGYTF. The CDR3 DNA sequence: TGTGCCACCGGGACAGGGGGGGTCTATGGCTACACCTTC.

Ten or more counts support this clone. Other DNA sequences in the sample encode the same CDR3. This sequence joins TRBV2 and TRBJ1-1; no definite D call. V was trimmed by 0 bases and J by 8 bases, leaving 4 bases between them. Germline lookup yields CDR1 SNHLY and CDR2 FYNNEI. CDR3 length: 11 amino acids. The CDR3 loop is CASSEALEAFF. The CDR3, as DNA: TGTGCCAGCAGTGAAGCCCTAGAAGCTTTCTTT.

This chain joins TRBV5-1 and TRBJ2-1; D perhaps matches TRBD1 (5 bases). Germline V gene data show CDR1 as SGHRS and CDR2 as YFSETQ. CDR3 size: 15 residues. V was cut by 2 bases and J by 0 bases, with 9 bases left in between. The CDR3 spells CASSFGHSSYNEQFF. The CDR3 DNA is TGCGCCAGCAGCTTCGGACATAGCTCCTACAATGAGCAGTTCTTC.

The chain combines TRBV11-2 with TRBJ2-2; no clear D gene. The V gene's germline CDR1 is SGHAT and CDR2 FQNNGV. Between the trimmed V and J ends, which lost 5 bases and 8 bases, there was a span of 21 bases. The CDR3 contains 16 residues. The CDR3 nucleotides are TGTGCCAGCAGCCCGTTCCTCATCGGTAATCTAGGGGAGCTGTTTTTT. It encodes CASSPFLIGNLGELFF.

This chain joins TRBV2 and TRBJ1-3; no reliable D call. With 6 bases removed from V and 4 bases from J, the gap between germline ends came to 10 bases. Germline-derived CDR1 and CDR2 are SNHLY and FYNNEI. This CDR3 comprises 13 residues. The CDR3 loop is CASSVAPGNTIYF. The CDR3 nucleotides read TGTGCCAGCAGCGTGGCCCCCGGAAACACCATATATTTT.

The V gene is TRBV9, the J gene TRBJ2-3; 7 nucleotides line up with TRBD1. The CDR3 contains 15 residues. CDR1 and CDR2 from the germline V gene are SGDLS and YYNGEE. V was pared by 3 bases and J by 5 bases, with 9 bases of the junction left unmatched. The CDR3 loop is CASSATGTEGDTQYF. The CDR3 region has the DNA TGTGCCAGCAGCGCGACCGGGACAGAAGGAGATACGCAGTATTTT.

This chain uses TRBV14 with TRBJ1-1; D is possibly TRBD1 (6 bases). The CDR3 consists of 18 residues. The germline CDR1 and CDR2 sequences are SGHDN and FVKESK. The V gene lost 3 bases and the J gene lost 3 bases, with 23 bases spanning the gap. The DNA for the CDR3 is TGTGCCAGCAGCCAGCCGGGAGGGGGGCAAATGGCGGACACTGAAGCTTTCTTT. This encodes CASSQPGGGQMADTEAFF.

This clone was recorded only once. The chain carries TRBV2 and TRBJ2-1; D might be TRBD2 (7 bases). Looked up from germline, CDR1 is SNHLY and CDR2 is FYNNEI. V lost 1 base to trimming and J lost 8 bases, with 18 bases between them. The CDR3 contains 16 residues. This CDR3 is CASSEDHLGGHDEQFF. The CDR3 DNA reads as TGTGCCAGCAGTGAAGACCACCTGGGGGGGCATGATGAGCAGTTCTTC.

This rearrangement joins TRBV11-2 to TRBJ2-7; perhaps TRBD2 as D (5 bases). This CDR3 is built from 13 residues. Germline V CDR1 and CDR2: SGHAT, FQNNGV. Trimming left V 1 base short and J 6 bases short, with 10 bases between. The DNA of the CDR3 is TGTGCCAGCAGCTTAGTAGGCGAGGGCGAGCAGTACTTC. This sequence encodes CASSLVGEGEQYF.

This clone was found a few times. V is TRBV5-6 and J is TRBJ1-2, with D maybe TRBD1 (6 bases). Trimming stripped 7 bases from V and 0 bases from J, with 7 bases between. The CDR3 consists of 12 residues. Germline assignment: CDR1 SGHDT and CDR2 YYEEEE. The DNA of the CDR3 is TGTGCCAGCTACAGGGCTAACTATGGCTACACCTTC. It encodes CASYRANYGYTF.

The rearrangement uses TRBV19 and TRBJ1-5; D might be TRBD1 (5 bases). The V gene lost 5 bases and the J gene lost 2 bases, with 16 bases spanning the gap. In germline, CDR1 is LNHDA, CDR2 SQIVND (reference sequence). This CDR3 spans 16 amino acids. In DNA form, the CDR3 reads TGTGCCAGTAGTCGCCTGGGGGGAGAGCGCAATCAGCCCCAGCATTTT. Protein product: CASSRLGGERNQPQHF. The full variable domain, rest sourced from reference TRBV19 and TRBJ1-5, is DGGITQSPKYLFRKEGQNVTLSCEQNLNHDAMYWYRQDPGQGLRLIYYSQIVNDFQKGDIAEGYSVSREKKESFPLTVTSAQKNPTAFYLCASSRLGGERNQPQHFGDGTRLSIL.

The rearrangement links TRBV13 to TRBJ1-1, with 10 nucleotides matching TRBD1. V was pared by 5 bases and J by 4 bases, with 7 bases of the junction left unmatched. Germline CDR1 and CDR2: PRHDT and FYEKMQ (reference sequence). The CDR3 loop spans 15 amino acids. The CDR3 region has the DNA TGTGCCAGCAGCCGACGACGGACAGGGGGCACTGAAGCTTTCTTT. This translates into CASSRRRTGGTEAFF.

This chain uses TRBV19 with TRBJ2-3; TRBD2 matches at 10 bases. The CDR3 contains 18 residues. Germline CDR1 and CDR2: LNHDA and SQIVND (reference sequence). The V and J ends lost 3 bases and 6 bases, in that order; junction bases with no gene match: 15. CDR3: CASSMDRDSSGGSDTQYF. The DNA for the CDR3 is TGTGCCAGTAGTATGGACCGCGATTCTAGCGGGGGTAGTGATACGCAGTATTTT. Based on the CDR3 plus reference TRBV19 and TRBJ2-3, the full variable domain is DGGITQSPKYLFRKEGQNVTLSCEQNLNHDAMYWYRQDPGQGLRLIYYSQIVNDFQKGDIAEGYSVSREKKESFPLTVTSAQKNPTAFYLCASSMDRDSSGGSDTQYFGPGTRLTVL.

The gene calls are TRBV19 and TRBJ1-5; 9 nucleotides align to TRBD1. CDR1 is LNHDA, CDR2 SQIVND, per germline (reference sequence). CDR3 size: 17 residues. Trimming cost V 6 bases and J 0 bases; bases outside gene matches: 9. The CDR3 nucleotides read TGTGCCAGTAGGAGTACAGGGGGCCTCTATAGCAATCAGCCCCAGCATTTT. Protein sequence: CASRSTGGLYSNQPQHF.

This chain connects TRBV13 to TRBJ2-2; D is perhaps TRBD1 (6 bases). Germline V gene data show CDR1 as PRHDT and CDR2 as FYEKMQ (reference sequence). V was pared by 6 bases and J by 1 base, with 9 bases between. The CDR3 is made up of 14 amino acids. CDR3 region: CASRPGQNTGELFF. CDR3 nucleotides: TGTGCCAGCAGACCGGGACAGAACACCGGGGAGCTGTTTTTT.

The V gene is TRBV19, the J gene TRBJ1-5; TRBD1 might be the D (6 bases). Germline CDR1 LNHDA, CDR2 SQIVND (reference sequence). Trimming cost V 7 bases and J 0 bases, with 16 bases left between them. The length of the CDR3 is 16 residues. As DNA, the CDR3 is TGTGCCAGTAAAACCACTTGGACAGCTAGCAATCAGCCCCAGCATTTT. Its translation is CASKTTWTASNQPQHF.

The chain carries TRBV10-2 and TRBJ1-2; 7 bases line up with TRBD1. V trimming: 6 bases; J trimming: 1 base; junction bases outside the gene matches: 5. The germline CDR1 and CDR2 sequences are WSHSY and SAAADI. The CDR3 totals 14 residues. The CDR3 is CASSPGQSNYGYTF. CDR3 DNA: TGCGCCAGCAGCCCGGGACAGAGTAACTATGGCTACACCTTC.